Each of the 22 T cell receptor beta chains below was sequenced from the same sample in a study of identical twins. TCRdb processed the 5' RACE reads anew with MiXCR; each CDR3 protein has one entry. The sample holds 640,000 or so distinct CDR3 sequences, roughly 6.2% seen once. Sequenced: naive T cells sorted from blood. The receptors stem from a man younger than 30 in good health.

The rearrangement uses TRBV12-3 or TRBV12-4 and TRBJ2-5; D is possibly TRBD1 (5 bases). V lost 7 bases and J 2 bases, leaving 17 bases between the germline ends. There are 15 residues in the CDR3. In DNA form, the CDR3 reads TGTGCCAGCAACGGTCCCCCAGGGTGGCAAGAGACCCAGTACTTC. Protein: CASNGPPGWQETQYF.

This clonotype turned up a few times. The CDR3 DNA reads as TGTGCCAGCAGCAAAATACGACGGACGAACACCGGGGAGCTGTTTTTT. Its protein product is CASSKIRRTNTGELFF. V usage is TRBV21-1 and J usage is TRBJ2-2. TRBV21-1 is a recognized pseudogene. The CDR3 runs 16 residues.

The table lists this clonotype with many counts. The genes are TRBV27 and TRBJ2-1; no firm D call. In germline, CDR1 is MNHEY, CDR2 SMNVEV (reference sequence). The CDR3 sequence is 13 residues long. Trimming removed 3 bases at V and 6 bases at J, with 9 bases between. This CDR3 is CASSLSYGNEQFF. The CDR3, as DNA: TGTGCCAGCAGTTTGTCTTACGGCAATGAGCAGTTCTTC.

The table lists this clonotype with many counts. This chain links TRBV5-1 with TRBJ1-2, with a weak D call TRBD1 (5 bases). The length of the CDR3 is 14 residues. Trimming cost V 5 bases and J 5 bases, with 16 bases left between them. Germline CDR1 reads SGHRS; CDR2 reads YFSETQ. The CDR3 here is CASRPSGTAYGYTF. CDR3 nucleotides: TGCGCCAGCAGACCCTCCGGGACGGCGTATGGCTACACCTTC. The full variable domain, with the rest looked up from reference TRBV5-1 and TRBJ1-2, is KAGVTQTPRYLIKTRGQQVTLSCSPISGHRSVSWYQQTPGQGLQFLFEYFSETQRNKGNFPGRFSGRQFSNSRSEMNVSTLELGDSALYLCASRPSGTAYGYTFGSGTRLTVV.

The table lists this clonotype with many counts. The chain couples TRBV5-1 to TRBJ2-2; D gene uncertain. Germline CDR1 reads SGHRS; CDR2 reads YFSETQ. This CDR3 comprises 14 residues. V lost 0 bases and J 6 bases, leaving 9 bases between the germline ends. The CDR3 loop is CASSLGSNPGELFF. In DNA form, the CDR3 reads TGCGCCAGCAGCTTGGGGAGTAATCCCGGGGAGCTGTTTTTT.

This clonotype was found many times. This CDR3 reads CAISAGGPEIDEQFF. In DNA, the CDR3 is TGTGCCATCTCGGCGGGAGGGCCCGAAATCGATGAGCAGTTCTTC. The rearrangement uses TRBV10-3 and TRBJ2-1; 9 bases are a match to TRBD2. With 8 bases clipped from V and 8 bases from J, the junction kept 13 bases outside the gene matches. This CDR3 is built from 15 residues. Germline loops: CDR1 ENHRY, CDR2 SYGVKD.

This clonotype came up a few times. The chain recombines TRBV2 with TRBJ2-1, with 14 bases lining up with TRBD2. This CDR3 has 15 amino acids. J lost 12 bases, V lost 5 bases, and 9 bases had no gene match. CDR1 and CDR2 from the germline V gene are SNHLY and FYNNEI. CDR3 residues: CASSPTGLAGAGQFF. Here the CDR3 DNA reads TGTGCCAGCAGTCCCACGGGACTAGCGGGGGCTGGGCAGTTCTTC.

This clonotype was recorded at least ten times. The chain couples TRBV12-3 or TRBV12-4 to TRBJ2-4; D call uncertain. V lost 6 bases to trimming and J lost 9 bases, with 6 bases between them. This CDR3 comprises 10 residues. The CDR3 nucleotides are TGTGCCAGCAGCCGAAGCATTCAGTACTTC. It specifies CASSRSIQYF.

The count of this clonotype is one. A read error may produce the germline difference seen at one junction end. V and J are TRBV27 and TRBJ1-5; D gene uncertain. CDR3 length: 14 residues. Germline V CDR1 and CDR2: MNHEY, SMNVEV (reference sequence). CDR3 sequence: CANSFAGSNQPQHF. CDR3 DNA sequence: TGTGCCAACAGTTTCGCGGGGAGCAATCAGCCCCAGCATTTT.

This clonotype occurred a few times. The chain is built from TRBV5-1 and TRBJ2-2, with 10 nucleotides matching TRBD2. CDR1 and CDR2 from the germline V gene are SGHRS and YFSETQ. The CDR3 is made up of 16 amino acids. After removal of 2 bases from V and 6 bases from J, the junction contained 7 bases not matched to a gene. The CDR3 loop reads CASSFGLAAGAGELFF. The CDR3 DNA reads as TGCGCCAGCAGCTTCGGACTAGCGGCGGGGGCCGGGGAGCTGTTTTTT. The full variable domain, its missing parts supplied by reference TRBV5-1 and TRBJ2-2, is KAGVTQTPRYLIKTRGQQVTLSCSPISGHRSVSWYQQTPGQGLQFLFEYFSETQRNKGNFPGRFSGRQFSNSRSEMNVSTLELGDSALYLCASSFGLAAGAGELFFGEGSRLTVL.

There are many counts of this clonotype. The chain has TRBV13 and TRBJ2-1; D not resolved. The germline gives CDR1 PRHDT, CDR2 FYEKMQ (reference sequence). The V and J ends lost 6 bases and 5 bases respectively, with 8 bases between them. There are 12 residues in the CDR3. In DNA, the CDR3 is TGTGCCAGCAGTGATAGTGACAATGAGCAGTTCTTC. This encodes CASSDSDNEQFF. The full variable domain, rest sourced from reference TRBV13 and TRBJ2-1, is AAGVIQSPRHLIKEKRETATLKCYPIPRHDTVYWYQQGPGQDPQFLISFYEKMQSDKGSIPDRFSAQQFSDYHSELNMSSLELGDSALYFCASSDSDNEQFFGPGTRLTVL.

This clonotype has at least ten counts. The chain has TRBV3-1 and TRBJ2-7, with D possibly matching TRBD2 (5 bases). The V gene's germline CDR1 is LGHDT and CDR2 YNNKEL (reference sequence). V was trimmed by 2 bases and J by 9 bases, leaving 11 bases between them. The CDR3 sequence is 12 residues long. The CDR3 is CASSQKRGWQYF. The CDR3 bases are TGTGCCAGCAGCCAAAAACGGGGTTGGCAGTACTTC.

This clonotype was detected ten times or more. This chain links TRBV27 with TRBJ2-1; D not resolved. The germline V gene has CDR1 MNHEY and CDR2 SMNVEV (reference sequence). CDR3 length: 14 residues. V gave up 3 bases and J gave up 10 bases, with 16 bases separating them. In DNA, the CDR3 is TGTGCCAGCAGTTTGGATTTCAGTATCAGGGAGCAGTTCTTC. Its translation is CASSLDFSIREQFF.

In this sample, this clonotype turned up many times. The chain has TRBV6-1 and TRBJ2-3; no firm D call. The CDR3 extends over 13 amino acids. Germline V gene data show CDR1 as MNHNS and CDR2 as SASEGT. Trimming shortened V by 9 bases and J by 0 bases, and 10 bases separated the two germline ends. The CDR3 is CASDSPSTDTQYF. In DNA form, the CDR3 reads TGTGCCAGTGACTCCCCCAGCACAGATACGCAGTATTTT.

The gene calls are TRBV10-3 and TRBJ1-4; TRBD1 matches at 7 bases. V lost 4 bases, J lost 4 bases, and 0 bases stayed unmatched. The CDR3 covers 13 residues. Germline CDR1 ENHRY, CDR2 SYGVKD. CDR3 in amino acids: CAISGQGNEKLFF. CDR3 in DNA: TGTGCCATCAGTGGACAGGGTAATGAAAAACTGTTTTTT.

The chain employs TRBV25-1 and TRBJ2-2, with TRBD2 as a possible D gene (6 bases). V lost 4 bases and J 4 bases, leaving 10 bases between the germline ends. The CDR3 covers 14 residues. CDR1 and CDR2 (germline): MGHDK, SYGVNS. CDR3 in amino acids: CASSGLVGTGELFF. CDR3 coding DNA: TGTGCCAGCAGTGGACTAGTTGGCACCGGGGAGCTGTTTTTT.

This clonotype was counted ten times or more. CDR3 in DNA: TGCGCCAGCAGCTTGATTAGCGGGAGGTCCACAGATACGCAGTATTTT. It encodes CASSLISGRSTDTQYF. This chain uses TRBV5-1 with TRBJ2-3, with TRBD2 identical over 10 bases. Germline CDR1 and CDR2: SGHRS and YFSETQ. J gave up 2 bases and V 1 base, and 4 bases lay outside the gene matches. The CDR3 length is 16 residues.

This clonotype was found many times. This chain uses TRBV7-6 with TRBJ1-1, with 7 bases aligning to TRBD1. This CDR3 spans 15 amino acids. Germline V gene data show CDR1 as SGHVS and CDR2 as FNYEAQ. Germline trimming cut 5 bases from V and 4 bases from J; bases unmatched to any gene: 10. The CDR3 here is CASSGTGVESTEAFF. In DNA, the CDR3 is TGTGCCAGCAGCGGTACAGGGGTAGAGAGCACTGAAGCTTTCTTT.

At least ten counts were recorded for this clonotype. The chain carries TRBV20-1 and TRBJ2-5; 11 bases map to TRBD2. The germline V gene encodes CDR1 DFQATT and CDR2 SNEGSKA (reference sequence). V was clipped by 1 base and J by 5 bases; unmatched bases: 9. This CDR3 is 16 amino acids long. CDR3: CSARAWLAGGGETQYF. The CDR3 DNA reads TGCAGTGCTAGAGCTTGGTTAGCGGGAGGGGGGGAGACCCAGTACTTC.

This clonotype was observed at least ten times. This chain uses TRBV12-3 or TRBV12-4 with TRBJ2-2, with TRBD2 matching 12 bases. This CDR3 region has 16 residues. J was trimmed by 4 bases and V by 9 bases; bases with no gene match: 9. The CDR3 reads CASRGILAGGTGELFF. The CDR3 nucleotides are TGTGCCAGTAGGGGAATACTAGCGGGAGGCACCGGGGAGCTGTTTTTT.

This clonotype appeared a few times. This chain connects TRBV20-1 to TRBJ2-3; no definite D call. V was trimmed by 2 bases and J by 5 bases, leaving 8 bases between them. CDR3 length: 12 amino acids. The germline V gene encodes CDR1 DFQATT and CDR2 SNEGSKA (reference sequence). The chain's CDR3 is CSARLLGDTQYF. The CDR3 coding sequence is TGCAGTGCTAGATTGCTTGGAGATACGCAGTATTTT.

This clonotype came up a few times. The rearrangement links TRBV11-2 to TRBJ1-1, with 8 positions matching TRBD1. This CDR3 is built from 15 residues. Germline lookup yields CDR1 SGHAT and CDR2 FQNNGV. V dropped 5 bases and J dropped 4; count of bases not matched to a gene: 9. As DNA, the CDR3 is TGTGCCAGCAGCACCGCACAGGGGGTAGGCACTGAAGCTTTCTTT. Its translation: CASSTAQGVGTEAFF.